Here is one T cell receptor beta chain with its context. This record comes from a study of blood T cells in healthy people across ages. For the second PCR, which ran for roughly 7 to 11 cycles, a sample-barcoded 5' primer and a J-beta primer mix were used. TCRdb independently ran MiXCR on the 5' RACE reads; one entry per CDR3 protein. The table records some 640,000 distinct CDR3 sequences, around 31% of them present only once. Each sample gave at least 6 million isolated PBMCs. Trimming removed 6 bases from V and 5 bases from J, with 19 bases in between. The CDR3 consists of 15 residues. The V gene's germline CDR1 is MNHNS and CDR2 SASEGT.

The clonotype originates from a woman aged 80 or over in good health. The specimen sequenced was blood. This chain joins TRBV6-1 and TRBJ1-1; TRBD1 might be the D (6 bases). The CDR3 region is CASRLGNRVGTEAFF. CDR3 in DNA: TGTGCCAGCAGGCTGGGAAACAGGGTGGGGACTGAAGCTTTCTTT.